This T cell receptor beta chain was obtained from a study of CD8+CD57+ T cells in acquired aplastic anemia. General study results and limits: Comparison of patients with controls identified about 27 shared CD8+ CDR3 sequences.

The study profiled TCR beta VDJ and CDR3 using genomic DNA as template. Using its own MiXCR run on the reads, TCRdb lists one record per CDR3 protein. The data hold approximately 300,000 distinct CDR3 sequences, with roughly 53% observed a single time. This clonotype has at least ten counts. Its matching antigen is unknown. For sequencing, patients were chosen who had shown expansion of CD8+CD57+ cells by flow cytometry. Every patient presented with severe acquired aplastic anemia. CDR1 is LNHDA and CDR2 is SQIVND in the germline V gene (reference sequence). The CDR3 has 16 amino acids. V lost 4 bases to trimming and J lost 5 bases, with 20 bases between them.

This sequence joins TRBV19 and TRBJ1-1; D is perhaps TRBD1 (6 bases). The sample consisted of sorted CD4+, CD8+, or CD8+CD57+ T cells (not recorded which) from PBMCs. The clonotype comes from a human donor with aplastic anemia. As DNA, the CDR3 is TGTGCCAGTAGTAGGTTAACAGGGCTGGGGCAGACTGAAGCTTTCTTT. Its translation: CASSRLTGLGQTEAFF.